This T cell receptor (beta chain) was documented in a study of CDR3 diversity in severe acne. In this sample, this clonotype turned up many times. Germline V lookup: CDR1 KGHSH, CDR2 LQKENI. V shed 4 bases and J 5 bases; nucleotides not matched to a gene: 12. This CDR3 region has 17 residues. TCRdb passed the PCR reads through MiXCR, listing each CDR3 protein once. The sample carries roughly 100,000 distinct CDR3 sequences, around 53% recorded once. The rearrangement joins TRBV18 to TRBJ2-3; 10 bases fit TRBD2. The sequenced sample was blood. The source of this sequence is a male donor with acne. CDR3: CASSHTPPSGSKDTQYF. CDR3 bases: TGTGCCAGCTCACATACCCCGCCTAGCGGGAGTAAAGATACGCAGTATTTT.